One and the same sample provided the 10 T cell receptor beta chains below, sequenced in a study of cytomegalovirus exposure and HLA in healthy donors. The PCR used 60 Vbeta and 13 Jbeta primers. Only in-frame clones appear in the TCRdb table, and some are missing; sequencing was by immunoSEQ multiplex PCR. Of about 130,000 clones in the sample, roughly 80% were seen once. Material for sequencing was PBMCs. The source is a man between 25 and 39 years old in good health and CMV-seropositive.

The chain is built from TRBV14 and TRBJ2-7, with 7 bases lining up with TRBD1. The junction had 5 bases not matched to a gene; V was cut back by 6 bases and J by 0 bases. This CDR3 has 14 residues. Germline V lookup: CDR1 SGHDN, CDR2 FVKESK. CDR3 DNA: TGTGCCAGCAGACCCTCAGGGGGCTCCTACGAGCAGTACTTC. This sequence encodes CASRPSGGSYEQYF.

The chain is built from TRBV6-4 and TRBJ1-4, with 8 positions matching TRBD1. Germline CDR1 reads MRHNA; CDR2 reads SNTAGT. Trimming removed 8 bases from V and 7 bases from J; junction bases left unmatched: 6. CDR3 length: 13 amino acids. CDR3 loop: CASADREGEKLFF. Written as DNA, the CDR3 is TGTGCCAGCGCGGACAGGGAGGGTGAAAAACTGTTTTTT.

This clone is a singleton in its sample. This chain joins TRBV2 and TRBJ1-3; 9 positions agree with TRBD1. CDR1 is SNHLY, CDR2 FYNNEI, per germline. V gave up 3 bases and J gave up 0 bases; unmatched junction bases: 9. The CDR3 is 18 residues long. DNA for the CDR3: TGTGCCAGCAGTGATGGACAGGGGCCCTTGAGCTCTGGAAACACCATATATTTT. Protein: CASSDGQGPLSSGNTIYF.

The genes are TRBV21-1 and TRBJ2-3; the table's D gene call, TRBD2, was not cross checked with the DNA. TRBV21-1 is tagged as a pseudogene. This CDR3 comprises 17 residues. CDR3 bases: TGTGCCAGCAGCAAAGTATATCGGGGGGGCTCCTTTGCGACGCAGTATTTT. It encodes CASSKVYRGGSFATQYF.

The chain is built from TRBV5-1 and TRBJ1-1; weak D call: TRBD1 (5 bases). From germline, CDR1 is SGHRS and CDR2 YFSETQ. The CDR3 is made up of 14 amino acids. Between the trimmed V and J ends, which lost 0 bases and 6 bases, there was a span of 12 bases. The DNA for the CDR3 is TGCGCCAGCAGCTTGGTGGCAGGGCGGCCTGAAGCTTTCTTT. Translation: CASSLVAGRPEAFF. The entire variable domain, with the rest obtained from reference TRBV5-1 and TRBJ1-1, is as follows: KAGVTQTPRYLIKTRGQQVTLSCSPISGHRSVSWYQQTPGQGLQFLFEYFSETQRNKGNFPGRFSGRQFSNSRSEMNVSTLELGDSALYLCASSLVAGRPEAFFGQGTRLTVV.

The V gene is TRBV29-1, the J gene TRBJ1-1; TRBD1 matches 7 bases. With V trimmed by 5 bases and J by 1 base, 13 bases remained unmatched. This CDR3 contains 16 residues. The germline CDR1 and CDR2 sequences are SQVTM and ANQGSEA. DNA of the CDR3: TGCAGCGTTTGGGGACTCCGGGACAGCGGGAACACTGAAGCTTTCTTT. It is translated as CSVWGLRDSGNTEAFF.

The V call is TRBV7-3, the J call TRBJ2-2, with 8 bases aligning to TRBD2. J lost 6 bases, V lost 2 bases, and 5 bases had no gene match. Looked up from germline, CDR1 is SGHTA and CDR2 is FQGTGA. The CDR3 covers 15 residues. CDR3 bases: TGTGCCAGCAGCTTAGGAGCGGGGGAGTCCGGGGAGCTGTTTTTT. It is translated as CASSLGAGESGELFF.

The CDR3 sequence: CSGGQGANEKLFF. As DNA, the CDR3 is TGCAGCGGAGGACAGGGGGCTAATGAAAAACTGTTTTTT. V is TRBV29-1 and J is TRBJ1-4, with 10 bases that match TRBD1. The CDR3 runs to 13 residues. CDR1 and CDR2 (germline): SQVTM, ANQGSEA. The ends lost 7 bases at V and 3 bases at J; junction bases unmatched: 2.

The chain employs TRBV2 and TRBJ2-1, with a tentative D call TRBD1 (6 bases). The CDR3 runs 14 residues. Per germline, CDR1 SNHLY and CDR2 FYNNEI. Trimming stripped 6 bases from V and 6 bases from J, with 15 bases between. CDR3: CASRAGAHGNEQFF. The CDR3 DNA reads TGTGCCAGCAGAGCAGGGGCCCACGGCAATGAGCAGTTCTTC.

This chain joins TRBV9 and TRBJ2-3, with D maybe TRBD2 (6 bases). Trimming removed 3 bases at V and 2 bases at J, with 16 bases between. This CDR3 is 16 amino acids long. The germline V gene has CDR1 SGDLS and CDR2 YYNGEE. This CDR3 is CASSERGAGNTDTQYF. Here the CDR3 DNA reads TGTGCCAGCAGCGAGAGGGGCGCGGGAAACACAGATACGCAGTATTTT.